This TCR beta chain stems from a study of shared clonotypes between healthy human individuals. On the study more broadly: Those who served as donors were a couple of women and a few men between the ages of 18 and 49. Broader study findings: Naive CD4 clonotypes were shared across a few donors at around 5.4%.

As handled by the study authors: ImmunoSEQ sequences covered only the junction and lacked quality scores; filtering therefore differed. Profiled with immunoSEQ multiplex PCR; TCRdb holds only in-frame clones, not every one. V and J calls and clone size are given by that table; D and trimming were obtained from the DNA. The sample lists hundreds of thousands of clones; 90% to 97% were seen once. Naive CD8 cells comprised CD45RO-negative, CCR7-positively selected cells, excluding terminally differentiated effector memory CD45RA+ cells. Trimming left V 11 bases short and J 6 bases short, with 14 bases between. Germline loops: CDR1 MRHNA, CDR2 SNTAGT. The CDR3 length is 11 residues. Concerning this clone: Its antigen remains unidentified.

The chain links TRBV6-4 to TRBJ2-7; D is possibly TRBD1 (5 bases). The sample was naive CD8+ T cells sorted from blood. This clonotype was sampled from a woman aged 25 to 39 in good health. In nucleotides, the CDR3 is TGTGCCGACAGACTCAGCCCCGAGCAGTACTTC. Its translation: CADRLSPEQYF.